The clone carrying this T cell receptor beta chain turned up a few times. No antigen is known for it. An equimolar mix of two oligonucleotides served as the beta constant-region primer for TRBC1 and TRBC2. Ligated cDNA was amplified by four rounds of PCR with nested alpha and beta constant-region primers and SP2. TCRdb reprocessed the UMI-ligation and nested PCR reads via MiXCR and lists one record per CDR3 protein. The sample shows 95,000 to 150,000 distinct CDR3 sequences, roughly 32% of them seen only once. CMV status came from CD4+ IFNgamma after overnight CMV lysate stimulation. Between the trimmed V and J ends, which lost 2 bases and 3 bases, there was a span of 10 bases. Looked up from germline, CDR1 is SNHLY and CDR2 is FYNNEI. This CDR3 has 15 residues. The sample comes from a study of naive and memory T cell subsets. Findings and limits, study-wide: Gini index rose across naive, CM, EM and EMRA in CD4 and CD8. RNA-based TCR counts may shift with T cell activation and differentiation. TCR abundance followed a power law differing between naive and memory subsets.

Sequenced material: central memory CD4+ T cells from blood. The rearrangement joins TRBV2 to TRBJ2-2; D remains ambiguous. The receptor's source is a human donor in good health. The CDR3 loop reads CASSENEVHTGELFF. CDR3 in DNA: TGTGCCAGCAGTGAAAATGAAGTTCACACCGGGGAGCTGTTTTTT.